What follows are 19 T cell receptor beta chains derived from one specimen sequenced in a study of T cells in women clearing cervical HPV infection. Profiled with immunoSEQ multiplex PCR; TCRdb holds only in-frame clones, not every one. Its table records some 20,000 clones. Sequenced sample: blood buffy coat. Receptors originate from a woman aged 18 to 75 with a cervical HPV16 infection that either progressed to CIN3+ or cleared (not recorded which).

A word on this clone: The read terminates 3 residues before the CDR3 end, so the remaining end is supplied by the germline J gene. The V gene is TRBV12-3 or TRBV12-4, the J gene TRBJ2-7; 11 bases are shared with TRBD2. CDR3 length equals 18 residues. V was pared by 5 bases and J by 4 bases, with 16 bases of the junction left unmatched. CDR3 amino acids: CASSAGGALAGDRYEQYF. CDR3 DNA (partial): TGTGCCAGCAGTGCGGGAGGGGCACTAGCGGGGGACCGTTACGAG.

The CDR3 DNA, read in part, is TGTGCCTGGCAAGGGGTCGGCACAGATACC. This translates into CAWQGVGTDT. The CDR3 in its entirety is CAWQGVGTDTYTF. The rearrangement links TRBV30 to TRBJ1-2; perhaps TRBD1 as D (5 bases). With the read ending 3 residues before the CDR3 end, the germline J gene is used to fill in that end. The CDR3 has 13 residues. Per the germline V gene, CDR1 is GTSNPN and CDR2 is SVGIG (reference sequence). Based on the CDR3 plus reference TRBV30 and TRBJ1-2, the full variable domain is SQTIHQWPATLVQPVGSPLSLECTVEGTSNPNLYWYRQAAGRGLQLLFYSVGIGQISSEVPQNLSASRPQDRQFILSSKKLLLSDSGFYLCAWQGVGTDTYTFGSGTRLTVV.

About this clone itself: Read data end 3 residues before the CDR3 end; the end is taken from the germline J gene. The chain joins TRBV19 to TRBJ1-1; no clear D gene. The CDR3 is 15 residues long. V gave up 4 bases and J gave up 4 bases, with 16 bases separating them. CDR1 LNHDA and CDR2 SQIVND come from the germline V gene (reference sequence). The sequenced part of the CDR3 DNA is TGTGCCAGTAGTAAGGACCGGGCGGGCAGCACTGAA. Translating gives CASSKDRAGSTE. The full CDR3 protein is CASSKDRAGSTEAFF.

In the case of this clone: The CDR3 end is not reached by the read, which stops 3 residues before it; the germline J gene fills it in. J is TRBJ1-1 and V is TRBV14; no clear D gene. CDR1 is SGHDN, CDR2 FVKESK, per germline. CDR3 length: 13 amino acids. CDR3 bases read: TGTGCCAGCAGCCGAGTGGGCGGACTCGAA. Amino acid sequence: CASSRVGGLE. The entire CDR3 protein reads CASSRVGGLEAFF.

CDR3 DNA (partial): TGTGCCAGTAGTATAGCGGACAGATCCCGGCTTGGT. Protein: CASSIADRSRLG. From start to end, the CDR3 is CASSIADRSRLGQYF. The J gene is TRBJ2-4, the V gene TRBV19; a possible D gene is TRBD1 (6 bases). The observed sequence ends 3 residues before the CDR3 terminus, with the missing tail filled in from the germline J gene. The CDR3 has 15 residues. Germline lookup yields CDR1 LNHDA and CDR2 SQIVND (reference sequence).

For this clone: The read terminates 3 residues before the CDR3 end, so the remaining end is supplied by the germline J gene. The chain joins TRBV2 to TRBJ1-1; tentatively, D is TRBD1 (5 bases). Germline V gene data show CDR1 as SNHLY and CDR2 as FYNNEI. The CDR3 is made up of 13 amino acids. Trimming removed 6 bases from V and 1 base from J, with 9 bases in between. The CDR3 here is CASRVRANTEAFF. The DNA read from the CDR3 is TGTGCCAGCAGGGTCAGGGCGAACACTGAA. The variable domain in full, completed from reference TRBV2 and TRBJ1-1, reads EPEVTQTPSHQVTQMGQEVILRCVPISNHLYFYWYRQILGQKVEFLVSFYNNEISEKSEIFDDQFSVERPDGSNFTLKIRSTKLEDSAMYFCASRVRANTEAFFGQGTRLTVV.

About this clone: The CDR3 end lies 3 residues beyond the end of the read and is filled in from the germline J gene. The chain is built from TRBV11-2 and TRBJ1-6; a possible D gene is TRBD1 (6 bases). V lost 5 bases and J 7 bases, leaving 12 bases between the germline ends. The V gene's germline CDR1 is SGHAT and CDR2 FQNNGV. This CDR3 region has 14 residues. The CDR3 DNA, read in part, is TGTGCCAGCAGCCATTACAGGGAGAATTCACCC. Protein sequence: CASSHYRENSP. In full, the CDR3 reads CASSHYRENSPLHF.

Details on this clone: The read terminates 3 residues ahead of where the CDR3 ends, so the germline J gene completes it. The rearrangement uses TRBV29-1 and TRBJ2-3, with 12 positions matching TRBD1. CDR1 and CDR2 from the germline V gene are SQVTM and ANQGSEA. The CDR3 extends over 14 amino acids. The chain's CDR3 is CSGRDRGRRETQYF. The DNA read from the CDR3 is TGCAGCGGCCGGGACAGGGGGCGCAGAGAGACG.

Note on this clone: Sequencing ends 3 residues short of the CDR3 end; the germline J gene provides the rest. The chain employs TRBV19 and TRBJ2-1, with 8 positions matching TRBD2. This CDR3 has 13 residues. From germline, CDR1 is LNHDA and CDR2 SQIVND (reference sequence). Trimming took 8 bases from V and 2 from J; bases not matched to a gene: 2. The CDR3 region is CASGLATYNEQFF. The CDR3 DNA, read in part, is TGTGCCAGTGGACTAGCAACCTACAATGAG.

As regards this clone: The sequence runs out 3 residues before the end of the CDR3; the remainder is reconstructed from the germline J gene. The chain couples TRBV20-1 to TRBJ1-6, with D possibly matching TRBD1 (5 bases). CDR3 size: 13 residues. From germline, CDR1 is DFQATT and CDR2 SNEGSKA (reference sequence). Trimming cost V 2 bases and J 7 bases, with 9 bases left between them. CDR3 DNA, as far as it was read: TGCAGTGCTAGATCGGGGGTCAATTCACCC. Protein: CSARSGVNSP. The full CDR3 protein reads CSARSGVNSPLHF.

Notes on this clone: The CDR3 is cut off 3 residues early in the read; its end comes from the germline J gene. The V and J genes are TRBV3-1 (or the pseudogene TRBV3-2) and TRBJ2-1; 7 nucleotides agree with TRBD2. The CDR3 contains 17 residues. The V segment lost 2 bases and the J segment 2 bases; nucleotides outside the gene matches: 9. Looked up from germline, CDR1 is LGHDT and CDR2 is YNNKEL (reference sequence). The CDR3 sequence: CASSQPGVAGPYNEQFF. The DNA read from the CDR3 is TGTGCCAGCAGCCAACCCGGGGTAGCGGGCCCCTACAATGAG.

Points on this clone: The read ends 3 residues shy of where the CDR3 ends; the end is completed using the germline J gene. V is TRBV5-5 and J is TRBJ2-5; 10 bases map to TRBD2. CDR3 length: 15 residues. Germline loops: CDR1 SGHKS, CDR2 YYEKEE (reference sequence). The V gene end was trimmed by 4 bases and the J gene end by 2 bases; junction bases not matched to a gene: 5. The CDR3 spells CASSVSGGRQETQYF. The sequenced part of the CDR3 DNA is TGTGCCAGCAGCGTTAGCGGGGGGCGGCAAGAGACC.

The DNA read from the CDR3 is TGTGCCAGTAGGGGGCGGGGAGGACAGCCC. Translating gives CASRGRGGQP. The full CDR3 protein reads CASRGRGGQPQHF. The V and J genes are TRBV19 and TRBJ1-5; perhaps TRBD1 as D (5 bases). With the read ending 3 residues before the CDR3 end, the germline J gene is used to fill in that end. CDR3 length equals 13 residues. V was pared by 6 bases and J by 7 bases, with 13 bases between. The germline V gene encodes CDR1 LNHDA and CDR2 SQIVND (reference sequence). The full variable domain, with the rest looked up from reference TRBV19 and TRBJ1-5, is DGGITQSPKYLFRKEGQNVTLSCEQNLNHDAMYWYRQDPGQGLRLIYYSQIVNDFQKGDIAEGYSVSREKKESFPLTVTSAQKNPTAFYLCASRGRGGQPQHFGDGTRLSIL.

Remarks on this clone: The read ends 3 residues shy of where the CDR3 ends; the end is completed using the germline J gene. The chain carries TRBV20-1 and TRBJ1-2, with D possibly matching TRBD1 (6 bases). The V end was cut by 5 bases, the J end by 0 bases, with 13 bases between. This CDR3 region has 14 residues. The germline CDR1 and CDR2 sequences are DFQATT and SNEGSKA (reference sequence). The CDR3 loop is CSAVQGNANYGYTF. The sequenced part of the CDR3 DNA is TGCAGTGCTGTACAGGGAAACGCTAACTATGGC.

With respect to this clone: The DNA ends 3 residues before the CDR3 does, and the rest of the CDR3 is filled in from the germline J gene. V usage is TRBV5-1 and J usage is TRBJ2-7, with a tentative D call TRBD1 (5 bases). The CDR3 runs to 15 residues. From germline, CDR1 is SGHRS and CDR2 YFSETQ. V was trimmed by 3 bases and J by 4 bases, leaving 17 bases between them. Incomplete CDR3 DNA: TGCGCCAGCAGCTACGACAGCCAGGGCGGATACGAG. Translation: CASSYDSQGGYE. From start to end, the CDR3 is CASSYDSQGGYEQYF.

As regards this clone: Read sequence stops 3 residues before the CDR3 end, and the germline J gene provides the missing end. V is TRBV5-1 and J is TRBJ2-3; TRBD2 matches 7 bases. V trimming: 4 bases; J trimming: 2 bases; junction bases outside the gene matches: 4. This CDR3 comprises 14 residues. The germline V gene encodes CDR1 SGHRS and CDR2 YFSETQ. CDR3 amino acids: CASSGGGITDTQYF. The DNA read from the CDR3 is TGCGCCAGCAGCGGGGGGGGTATCACAGATACG.

This clone counts as medium-sized by frequency. The read finishes 3 residues shy of the CDR3 end, and the germline J gene is used to complete it. The chain has TRBV5-1 and TRBJ2-5, with D maybe TRBD2 (6 bases). Germline CDR1 is SGHRS and CDR2 is YFSETQ. Trimming shortened V by 0 bases and J by 3 bases, and 15 bases separated the two germline ends. CDR3 length equals 16 residues. The CDR3 sequence: CASSLAPAGGKETQYF. The part of the CDR3 DNA that was read is TGCGCCAGCAGCTTGGCCCCTGCCGGGGGAAAAGAGACC.

Details on this clone: Coverage ceases 3 residues before the CDR3 finishes, and the germline J gene fills in the end. The genes are TRBV7-7 and TRBJ2-2; possible D gene TRBD2, 6 bases. Germline V lookup: CDR1 SSHAT, CDR2 FNYEAQ (reference sequence). V was pared by 0 bases and J by 6 bases, with 8 bases between. The CDR3 consists of 14 residues. This CDR3 is CASSLAWRAGELFF. The CDR3 bases that were read are TGTGCCAGCAGCTTAGCGTGGAGGGCCGGGGAG.

Regarding this clone: The missing CDR3 end, 3 residues past where the read stops, is filled in from the germline J gene. This sequence joins TRBV18 and TRBJ2-2; 8 bases align to TRBD1. This CDR3 is 12 amino acids long. Per germline, CDR1 KGHSH and CDR2 LQKENI. The DNA read from the CDR3 is TGTGCCAGCTCACTATCCGGGACAGGG. Its translation: CASSLSGTG. The complete CDR3 sequence is CASSLSGTGLFF.